This record concerns one T cell receptor beta chain sequence. A multiplex PCR was run with 60 Vbeta primers and 13 Jbeta primers. The method was immunoSEQ multiplex PCR; TCRdb's version includes in-frame clones alone and lacks a portion of them. The data contain 210,000 or so clones, over 70% of them singletons. CDR3 length equals 16 residues. Germline CDR1 reads PRHDT; CDR2 reads FYEKMQ (reference sequence). V was pared by 7 bases and J by 2 bases, with 18 bases between. The data were taken from a study of cytomegalovirus exposure and HLA in healthy donors. Sequencing was carried out using PBMCs. The chain uses TRBV13 and TRBJ2-1, with D possibly TRBD2 on 5 matching bases. The receptor's source is a man aged 30 to 45 in good health and CMV-seronegative. The CDR3 region is CASNPLRETPYNEQFF. CDR3 DNA: TGTGCCAGCAACCCCCTCCGGGAAACCCCCTACAATGAGCAGTTCTTC.